The present entry profiles one T cell receptor beta chain with its context. This sample was taken from a study of shared T cell receptors in the human thymus. Assay used: immunoSEQ multiplex PCR; TCRdb lists only in-frame clones, some missing. Here the sample spans roughly 660,000 clones, around nine tenths being singletons. These data are also associated with another study on human thymus T cells. That source reports: Resected material from corrective heart surgery provided the thymus tissue analysed. Usage of V and J genes appeared biased in thymic and blood repertoires. Related research examined unrelated individuals and reported that their thymic repertoires overlapped highly.

Material for sequencing was thymocytes. The receptor was derived from a boy younger than two with a congenital heart defect.

The DNA for the CDR3 is TGTGCCAGCAGCCGAAGCGGGGGGAGCACCGGGGAGCTGTTTTTT. Translation gives CASSRSGGSTGELFF. V and J are TRBV11-3 and TRBJ2-2, with 9 bases aligning to TRBD2. This CDR3 has 15 amino acids. Germline V gene lookup returns CDR1 SGHNT and CDR2 YENEEA. Germline trimming cut 5 bases from V and 4 bases from J; bases unmatched to any gene: 5.